This TCR beta chain was found in a study of cytomegalovirus exposure and HLA in healthy donors. Findings of the study overall: In vitro, a few CMV-associated chains proved specific for CMV antigens. Being indistinguishable, some V segments were excluded, TRBV6-2 and TRBV6-3 among them.

Regarding this clone: Its antigen is unidentified.

CDR1 is SGHTA and CDR2 is FQGNSA in the germline V gene. CDR3 length: 14 residues. After removal of 1 base from V and 7 bases from J, the junction contained 7 bases not matched to a gene. Primers for the PCR totalled 60 Vbeta and 13 Jbeta. Here immunoSEQ multiplex PCR was the method, and the copy in TCRdb shows in-frame clones only, minus some. This table has around 200,000 clones, around 85% appearing once. The sample comprised PBMCs. This rearrangement joins TRBV7-2 to TRBJ2-7; 7 nucleotides line up with TRBD1. The sequence was obtained from a woman aged 45-65 years in good health and CMV-seronegative. For the CDR3, the DNA is TGTGCCAGCAGCTTAGATAGACAGGGTAGGGAGCAGTACTTC. It yields the protein CASSLDRQGREQYF.